These 28 T cell receptor beta chains came from one sample sequenced in a study of blood T cells in healthy people across ages. Next came a second PCR, run for roughly 6 to 11 cycles, which used a sample-barcoded 5' primer along with a J-beta primer mix. TCRdb used MiXCR to reprocess the 5' RACE reads, holding one entry per CDR3 protein. The repertoire holds about 970,000 distinct CDR3 sequences, with approximately 50% as singletons. Sequenced input: blood. The receptors shown here come from a woman aged 55-69 years in good health.

The chain links TRBV5-1 to TRBJ1-1; tentatively, D is TRBD1 (5 bases). The germline gives CDR1 SGHRS, CDR2 YFSETQ. Trimming stripped 4 bases from V and 1 base from J, with 17 bases between. CDR3 length equals 16 residues. The CDR3 sequence is CASSEEPRTPNTEAFF. CDR3 nucleotide sequence: TGCGCCAGCAGCGAAGAGCCGAGGACACCGAACACTGAAGCTTTCTTT.

V is TRBV20-1 and J is TRBJ2-7; D uncertain. The germline CDR1 and CDR2 sequences are DFQATT and SNEGSKA (reference sequence). This CDR3 comprises 10 residues. DNA of the CDR3: TGCGATTATACCTCCTACGAGCAGTACTTC. Protein sequence: CDYTSYEQYF.

The V call is TRBV6-2 or TRBV6-3, the J call TRBJ2-1, with a possible D match to TRBD2 (5 bases). This CDR3 is built from 15 residues. Germline CDR1 is MNHEY and CDR2 is SVGEGT. V dropped 5 bases and J dropped 6 bases, with 17 bases sitting between them. CDR3 sequence: CASSPTSGLANEQFF. The CDR3 DNA reads as TGTGCCAGCAGTCCAACCAGCGGACTGGCCAATGAGCAGTTCTTC.

The V gene is TRBV2, the J gene TRBJ2-4, with D perhaps assigned TRBD1 or TRBD2 (5 bases each). The end of the DNA aligns better with TRBJ2-7, so the J call may be wrong. Germline V gene data show CDR1 as SNHLY and CDR2 as FYNNEI. The CDR3 spans 14 residues. CDR3 bases: TGTGCCAGCAGTAATGAGGGGCGGTCCCGCGAGCAGTACTTC. Translating gives CASSNEGRSREQYF.

This clonotype was recorded once. The chain uses TRBV6-5 and TRBJ2-1; D call uncertain. Looked up from germline, CDR1 is MNHEY and CDR2 is SVGAGI. The CDR3 is 13 residues long. V gave up 5 bases and J gave up 6 bases, with 11 bases separating them. The CDR3 coding sequence is TGTGCCAGCAGTAAAATTGGCCTCAATGAGCAGTTCTTC. Its translation: CASSKIGLNEQFF.

The J gene is TRBJ2-5, the V gene TRBV5-1; TRBD2 is a possible D gene (5 bases). Trimming pared 5 bases from V and 5 bases from J, leaving 13 bases between. Per germline, CDR1 SGHRS and CDR2 YFSETQ. The CDR3 runs 13 residues. CDR3 residues: CASSEGFMETQYF. As DNA, the CDR3 is TGCGCCAGCAGTGAGGGCTTTATGGAGACCCAGTACTTC. Combining the CDR3 with reference TRBV5-1 and TRBJ2-5 gives the whole variable domain KAGVTQTPRYLIKTRGQQVTLSCSPISGHRSVSWYQQTPGQGLQFLFEYFSETQRNKGNFPGRFSGRQFSNSRSEMNVSTLELGDSALYLCASSEGFMETQYFGPGTRLLVL.

The chain recombines TRBV4-3 with TRBJ1-6; D is ambiguous. The CDR3 is 16 residues long. Germline-derived CDR1 and CDR2 are LGHNA and YSLEER. Trimming left V 1 base short and J 5 bases short, with 12 bases between. The CDR3 DNA reads TGCGCCAGCAGCCAAGCACCGAGCCTTGATAATTCACCCCTCCACTTT. Its translation is CASSQAPSLDNSPLHF.

The chain employs TRBV18 and TRBJ2-5; 7 bases are a match to TRBD1. Germline-derived CDR1 and CDR2 are KGHSH and LQKENI. There are 14 residues in the CDR3. Losses at the gene ends were 8 bases for V and 11 bases for J; bases not matched to a gene: 17. Here the CDR3 reads CASLSIGGRNEQYF. The CDR3 region has the DNA TGTGCCAGCCTATCAATAGGGGGCCGCAATGAGCAGTACTTC.

CDR3: CASSYLGTVIYGYTF. CDR3 in DNA: TGTGCCAGCAGTTACTTGGGGACGGTTATCTATGGCTACACCTTC. This chain joins TRBV6-6 and TRBJ1-2, with a possible D match to TRBD1 (5 bases). Germline-derived CDR1 and CDR2 are MNHNY and SVGAGI (reference sequence). The CDR3 has 15 amino acids. V was cut by 1 base and J by 4 bases, with 13 bases left in between.

The chain uses TRBV12-3 or TRBV12-4 and TRBJ1-4, with D possibly TRBD1 on 5 matching bases. This CDR3 spans 14 amino acids. The germline V and J ends were trimmed by 8 bases and 7 bases, with 17 bases remaining between them. The CDR3 nucleotides are TGTGCCAGCCACACGGGGGGATCCGGTGAAAAACTGTTTTTT. This sequence encodes CASHTGGSGEKLFF.

In this sample, this clonotype turned up a few times. The V gene is TRBV7-2, the J gene TRBJ2-4; 8 nucleotides match TRBD2. The DNA matches TRBJ2-7 better at its end, which makes the J call doubtful. The CDR3 is made up of 15 amino acids. Germline V gene sequence: CDR1 SGHTA, CDR2 FQGNSA. The CDR3 DNA follows: TGTGCCAGCAGCTTAAGGGGTAGCGGGACATACGAGCAGTACTTC. This sequence encodes CASSLRGSGTYEQYF.

The chain combines TRBV27 with TRBJ2-1; possible D gene TRBD2, 5 bases. The CDR3 covers 15 residues. The V gene lost 5 bases and the J gene lost 2 bases, with 13 bases spanning the gap. The germline V gene has CDR1 MNHEY and CDR2 SMNVEV (reference sequence). The CDR3 loop reads CASSPGRSTYNEQFF. CDR3 bases: TGTGCCAGCAGTCCGGGAAGGTCCACCTACAATGAGCAGTTCTTC.

There are a few counts of this clonotype. The chain uses TRBV4-3 and TRBJ2-4; unclear D gene. Looked up from germline, CDR1 is LGHNA and CDR2 is YSLEER. The CDR3 has 15 amino acids. V was trimmed by 0 bases and J by 13 bases, leaving 19 bases between them. In DNA, the CDR3 is TGCGCCAGCAGCCAAGACAGAATGCACGACGCACGGCAGTACTTC. It codes for CASSQDRMHDARQYF.

The V call is TRBV3-1, the J call TRBJ1-2; D might be TRBD1 (5 bases). The CDR3 is 14 amino acids. Trimming took off 4 bases at V and 8 bases at J, with 17 bases between the two ends. Looked up from germline, CDR1 is LGHDT and CDR2 is YNNKEL (reference sequence). Here the CDR3 DNA reads TGTGCCAGCAGCCTGCGGGACTTTACGTGGGGCTACACCTTC. As protein: CASSLRDFTWGYTF.

This clonotype has just one count. This may arise from a read error, as a much more abundant clone is one base away. The chain links TRBV20-1 to TRBJ2-7, with 7 bases that match TRBD1. V trimming: 5 bases; J trimming: 2 bases; junction bases outside the gene matches: 6. From germline, CDR1 is DFQATT and CDR2 SNEGSKA (reference sequence). CDR3 length: 13 residues. Here the CDR3 reads CSALRQGTYEQYF. DNA of the CDR3: TGCAGTGCTCTGCGACAGGGAACCTACGAGCAGTACTTC.

Turning to this clonotype: One end of the junction is discordant with germline, which a read error may explain. The chain couples TRBV7-2 to TRBJ2-4; D is perhaps TRBD2 (5 bases). CDR1 is SGHTA and CDR2 is FQGNSA in the germline V gene. The CDR3 extends over 17 amino acids. As DNA, the CDR3 is TGTGCCAGCAGCGAAAGGGTCGGGGTACCAGCCAAAAACGTTCAGTACTTC. This translates into CASSERVGVPAKNVQYF.

This clonotype was seen more than once but under ten times. The rearrangement uses TRBV20-1 and TRBJ2-7, with 10 positions matching TRBD2. This CDR3 comprises 13 residues. Losses at the gene ends were 5 bases for V and 3 bases for J; bases not matched to a gene: 4. In germline, CDR1 is DFQATT, CDR2 SNEGSKA (reference sequence). Here the CDR3 reads CSAPGTSDYEQYF. In nucleotides, the CDR3 is TGCAGTGCTCCCGGGACTAGCGACTACGAGCAGTACTTC.

The genes are TRBV20-1 and TRBJ2-3; D is undetermined. Trimming cost V 6 bases and J 2 bases, with 12 bases left between them. This CDR3 spans 13 amino acids. The germline V gene encodes CDR1 DFQATT and CDR2 SNEGSKA (reference sequence). In DNA form, the CDR3 reads TGCAGTGCCCCGGACGGTTACACAGATACGCAGTATTTT. This gives the protein CSAPDGYTDTQYF.

The gene calls are TRBV12-3 or TRBV12-4 and TRBJ1-1, with D perhaps TRBD1 (5 bases). The CDR3 totals 16 residues. Trimming stripped 3 bases from V and 4 bases from J, with 18 bases between. CDR3 nucleotides: TGTGCCAGCAGTTTCCGGGCGCAGGGTTGGATCACTGAAGCTTTCTTT. Residues: CASSFRAQGWITEAFF.

The chain recombines TRBV6-5 with TRBJ2-5, with D perhaps TRBD2 (5 bases). This CDR3 has 16 amino acids. V was clipped by 0 bases and J by 1 base, with 12 bases between them. Germline loops: CDR1 MNHEY, CDR2 SVGAGI. CDR3 coding DNA: TGTGCCAGCAGTTACTCGAGTGTGAGGGTCCAAGAGACCCAGTACTTC. This gives the protein CASSYSSVRVQETQYF.

This sequence joins TRBV29-1 and TRBJ2-6, with D possibly being TRBD2 (6 bases). Trimming removed 5 bases at V and 0 bases at J, with 14 bases between. The CDR3 spans 16 residues. Germline values: CDR1 SQVTM, CDR2 ANQGSEA. CDR3 sequence (DNA): TGCAGCGTTCTTCCCGGGGGAGGCTCTGGGGCCAACGTCCTGACTTTC. Protein: CSVLPGGGSGANVLTF.

This clonotype was recorded a few times. This sequence joins TRBV25-1 and TRBJ1-2, with unresolved D. Germline V gene lookup returns CDR1 MGHDK and CDR2 SYGVNS. The CDR3 is 16 amino acids. The V and J ends lost 5 bases and 1 base respectively, with 17 bases between them. The CDR3 spells CASSPRLRARNYGYTF. Here the CDR3 DNA reads TGTGCCAGCAGTCCTAGGCTGAGAGCCCGTAACTATGGCTACACCTTC.

The gene calls are TRBV6-5 and TRBJ1-1; D unresolved. Between the trimmed V and J ends, which lost 5 bases and 1 base, there was a span of 8 bases. Per germline, CDR1 MNHEY and CDR2 SVGAGI. The CDR3 covers 13 residues. The CDR3 reads CASSPAENTEAFF. CDR3 nucleotide sequence: TGTGCCAGCAGTCCTGCAGAGAACACTGAAGCTTTCTTT.

The rearrangement links TRBV4-1 to TRBJ1-6, with TRBD1 matching over 9 bases. The V and J ends lost 0 bases and 6 bases, in that order; junction bases with no gene match: 3. CDR1 MGHRA and CDR2 YSYEKL come from the germline V gene. CDR3 length: 16 residues. Here the CDR3 DNA reads TGCGCCAGCAGCCAAGACCGGGACAGGGTTAATTCACCCCTCCACTTT. Translation: CASSQDRDRVNSPLHF.

V gene TRBV7-9 combines with J gene TRBJ2-7, with 10 bases matching TRBD2. This CDR3 has 18 residues. Germline CDR1 reads SEHNR; CDR2 reads FQNEAQ (reference sequence). The V segment lost 5 bases and the J segment 3 bases; nucleotides outside the gene matches: 16. The CDR3 loop reads CASSPGLGRSGRDYEQYF. CDR3 nucleotides: TGTGCCAGCAGCCCCGGACTAGGCAGGAGCGGGAGGGACTACGAGCAGTACTTC.

This clonotype was counted a few times. This may be a read error: a much more frequent sequence differs by one nucleotide. This chain connects TRBV5-1 to TRBJ2-5; D may be TRBD1 (6 bases). This CDR3 is built from 14 residues. Trimming left V 2 bases short and J 11 bases short, with 19 bases between. Looked up from germline, CDR1 is SGHRS and CDR2 is YFSETQ. This CDR3 is CASSFRQGYGEQYF. CDR3 DNA: TGCGCCAGCAGCTTCCGCCAGGGGTACGGTGAGCAGTACTTC.

V and J are TRBV6-5 and TRBJ1-5, with D maybe TRBD1 (6 bases). The CDR3 runs to 14 residues. V was clipped by 8 bases and J by 5 bases, with 16 bases between them. Germline V gene lookup returns CDR1 MNHEY and CDR2 SVGAGI. CDR3: CASLPRKGDQPQHF. The CDR3 nucleotides read TGTGCCAGCCTCCCCCGTAAGGGGGATCAGCCCCAGCATTTT.

The V gene is TRBV29-1, the J gene TRBJ2-5, with D unclear. The CDR3 length is 12 residues. With 0 bases removed from V and 5 bases from J, the gap between germline ends came to 7 bases. Germline V gene sequence: CDR1 SQVTM, CDR2 ANQGSEA. The CDR3 reads CSVEEPRETQYF. CDR3 nucleotides: TGCAGCGTTGAAGAACCAAGGGAGACCCAGTACTTC.